Listed below are T cell receptor beta chains from one sample, sequenced in a study of vaccination effects on CD4 cells after COVID-19. Some clones are missing from TCRdb's copy, which holds only in-frame ones; the method was immunoSEQ multiplex PCR. The sample lists roughly 32,000 clones; roughly two thirds were seen once. Antigens of these TCRs are unknown. The specimen comprised CD4+ T cells from PBMCs cultured with HCoV-229E spike peptides, sampled after COVID-19 vaccination. The receptors come from a human donor who received a COVID-19 vaccine. Each CDR3 is given with its conserved first and last residue. Fields, in order: J gene, D gene, V gene, clone size, CDR3 protein, CDR3 DNA. The D gene is left open where the match is weak. Clone size is shown for a subset of rows, as once, few, many or a class of expanded clone.

J: TRBJ2-3; D: NA; V: TRBV18; size: NA; CDR3: CASSPRGSADTQYF; DNA: TGTGCCAGCTCACCAAGGGGTTCGGCAGATACGCAGTATTTT
J: TRBJ2-7; D: TRBD2; V: TRBV6-5; size: NA; CDR3: CASSYSSSGSYEQYF; DNA: TGTGCCAGCAGTTACTCGTCTAGCGGTTCCTACGAGCAGTACTTC
J: TRBJ2-7; D: NA; V: TRBV7-7; size: few; CDR3: CASSRGQPGAYEQYF; DNA: TGTGCCAGCAGTCGGGGACAACCGGGGGCTTACGAGCAGTACTTC
J: TRBJ2-3; D: TRBD2; V: TRBV7-2; size: few; CDR3: CASSSLAGFTDTQYF; DNA: TGTGCCAGCAGCTCCCTAGCGGGGTTCACAGATACGCAGTATTTT
J: TRBJ2-5; D: TRBD2; V: TRBV19; size: NA; CDR3: CASSFVPSGQETQYF; DNA: TGTGCCAGTAGTTTCGTCCCTAGCGGCCAAGAGACCCAGTACTTC
J: TRBJ2-7; D: TRBD1; V: TRBV5-4; size: NA; CDR3: CASSLPGGNYEQYF; DNA: TGTGCCAGCAGCTTACCAGGGGGCAATTACGAGCAGTACTTC
J: TRBJ1-5; D: NA; V: TRBV3-1/TRBV3-2; size: NA; CDR3: CASSQVDRQPQHF; DNA: TGTGCCAGCAGCCAAGTAGATAGGCAGCCCCAGCATTTT
J: TRBJ2-7; D: TRBD1; V: TRBV6-5; size: NA; CDR3: CASARDRGSYEQYF; DNA: TGTGCCAGCGCAAGGGACAGGGGCTCCTACGAGCAGTACTTC
J: TRBJ2-7; D: TRBD2; V: TRBV18; size: few; CDR3: CASSPTSGRSPYEQYF; DNA: TGTGCCAGCTCACCGACTAGCGGGAGATCCCCCTACGAGCAGTACTTC
J: TRBJ2-7; D: TRBD1; V: TRBV18; size: NA; CDR3: CASSLGTGVYEQYF; DNA: TGTGCCAGCTCGCTCGGGACAGGGGTATACGAGCAGTACTTC
J: TRBJ1-3; D: NA; V: TRBV6-6; size: NA; CDR3: CASSYRQSSGNTIYF; DNA: TGTGCCAGCAGTTATCGGCAAAGCTCTGGAAACACCATATATTTT
J: TRBJ2-1; D: NA; V: TRBV19; size: NA; CDR3: CASSIALSNYNEQFF; DNA: TGTGCCAGTAGTATAGCACTATCAAACTACAATGAGCAGTTCTTC
J: TRBJ1-5; D: NA; V: TRBV11-2; size: NA; CDR3: CASSSRGGDQPQHF; DNA: TGTGCCAGCAGCTCAAGGGGGGGGGATCAGCCCCAGCATTTT
J: TRBJ1-3; D: NA; V: TRBV6-5; size: NA; CDR3: CASSYAPDSGNTIYF; DNA: TGTGCCAGCAGTTACGCGCCGGACTCTGGAAACACCATATATTTT
J: TRBJ2-3; D: TRBD2; V: TRBV24-1; size: NA; CDR3: CATSDPLAGGLDTQYF; DNA: TGTGCCACCAGTGACCCCCTAGCGGGGGGGTTGGATACGCAGTATTTT
J: TRBJ2-5; D: NA; V: TRBV6-5; size: NA; CDR3: CASRDDGGGGETQYF; DNA: TGTGCCAGCAGGGACGATGGGGGTGGGGGAGAGACCCAGTACTTC
J: TRBJ2-3; D: TRBD1; V: TRBV5-1; size: NA; CDR3: CASSLTGQAGEDTQYF; DNA: TGCGCCAGCAGCTTGACTGGACAGGCAGGGGAGGATACGCAGTATTTT
J: TRBJ2-3; D: NA; V: TRBV27; size: NA; CDR3: CASRGGTASSTDTQYF; DNA: TGTGCCAGCAGGGGGGGGACAGCCTCTAGCACAGATACGCAGTATTTT
J: TRBJ2-5; D: NA; V: TRBV5-1; size: NA; CDR3: CASSFDQETQYF; DNA: TGCGCCAGCAGCTTTGACCAAGAGACCCAGTACTTC
J: TRBJ2-3; D: NA; V: TRBV12-5; size: NA; CDR3: CASAPSSSSDTQYF; DNA: TGTGCTAGTGCCCCCTCGAGTAGTTCAGATACGCAGTATTTT
J: TRBJ1-1; D: TRBD1; V: TRBV6-6; size: NA; CDR3: CASRRRGKLGTGNTEAFF; DNA: TGTGCCAGCAGGCGACGGGGGAAGCTAGGGACAGGGAACACTGAAGCTTTCTTT
J: TRBJ2-5; D: TRBD2; V: TRBV9; size: NA; CDR3: CASSVGGSGKETQYF; DNA: TGTGCCAGCAGCGTAGGGGGTAGCGGGAAAGAGACCCAGTACTTC
J: TRBJ2-7; D: TRBD1; V: TRBV6-5; size: NA; CDR3: CASRAGTGNIHEQYF; DNA: TGTGCCAGCAGGGCCGGGACAGGGAACATCCACGAGCAGTACTTC
J: TRBJ1-3; D: NA; V: TRBV27; size: NA; CDR3: CASSLSGGNTIYF; DNA: TGTGCCAGCAGTTTATCCGGTGGAAACACCATATATTTT
J: TRBJ2-3; D: TRBD2; V: TRBV11-2; size: NA; CDR3: CASSLVSGASTDTQYF; DNA: TGTGCCAGCAGCTTAGTAAGCGGGGCAAGCACAGATACGCAGTATTTT
J: TRBJ2-2; D: NA; V: TRBV4-2; size: NA; CDR3: CASSHPQAPGELFF; DNA: TGTGCCAGCAGCCACCCCCAGGCGCCCGGGGAGCTGTTTTTT
J: TRBJ2-7; D: NA; V: TRBV15; size: NA; CDR3: CATSRDLGNYEQYF; DNA: TGTGCCACCAGCAGAGATCTCGGAAACTACGAGCAGTACTTC
J: TRBJ1-2; D: NA; V: TRBV7-9; size: NA; CDR3: CASSAGYGYTF; DNA: TGTGCCAGCAGCGCGGGTTATGGCTACACCTTC
J: TRBJ1-5; D: NA; V: TRBV18; size: NA; CDR3: CASSPGSGDGQPQHF; DNA: TGTGCCAGCTCACCGGGGTCAGGGGATGGCCAGCCCCAGCATTTT
J: TRBJ1-4; D: TRBD1; V: TRBV5-4; size: NA; CDR3: CASSLQGANEKLFF; DNA: TGTGCCAGCAGCTTGCAGGGGGCTAATGAAAAACTGTTTTTT
J: TRBJ1-2; D: NA; V: TRBV5-8; size: NA; CDR3: CASSLDVRAGYTF; DNA: TGTGCCAGCAGCTTGGATGTCAGGGCGGGCTACACCTTC
J: TRBJ2-1; D: NA; V: TRBV10-1; size: NA; CDR3: CASSEEGTGVYNEQFF; DNA: TGCGCCAGCAGTGAGGAAGGTACGGGGGTCTACAATGAGCAGTTCTTC
J: TRBJ1-2; D: NA; V: TRBV7-8; size: NA; CDR3: CASSIGENYGYTF; DNA: TGTGCCAGCAGCATCGGCGAGAACTATGGCTACACCTTC
J: TRBJ2-7; D: NA; V: TRBV14; size: NA; CDR3: CASSLDLTSYEQYF; DNA: TGTGCCAGCAGCCTGGACTTAACTTCCTACGAGCAGTACTTC
J: TRBJ1-1; D: TRBD1; V: TRBV30; size: NA; CDR3: CARDRVGTEAFF; DNA: TGTGCTCGGGACAGGGTGGGCACTGAAGCTTTCTTT